One sample yielded the 13 T cell receptor beta chains listed below, sequenced in a study of T cells in Graves' hyperthyroidism and ophthalmopathy. It was RNA transcripts that yielded the amplified TCR beta CDR3 regions. With the HTBI primer set, the TCR CDR3 went through a first round of RT-PCR. MiXCR, run by TCRdb on the multiplex PCR reads, gives a single entry per CDR3 protein. The table has nearly 600,000 distinct CDR3 sequences, 11% to 15% seen once; the top ten hold roughly 5.5%. The material sequenced was blood. The receptors derive from a woman between 25 and 40 years old with Graves' hyperthyroidism that later progressed to Graves' ophthalmopathy.

This clonotype was seen ten or more times. The chain is built from TRBV7-9 and TRBJ2-7; TRBD2 agrees at 7 bases. Germline CDR1 reads SEHNR; CDR2 reads FQNEAQ (reference sequence). This CDR3 is built from 14 residues. The junction had 7 bases not matched to a gene; V was cut back by 5 bases and J by 3 bases. CDR3 coding DNA: TGTGCCAGCAGCCGATGGGAGCGGGACTACGAGCAGTACTTC. This translates into CASSRWERDYEQYF. Drawing the rest from reference TRBV7-9 and TRBJ2-7, the complete variable domain is DTGVSQNPRHKITKRGQNVTFRCDPISEHNRLYWYRQTLGQGPEFLTYFQNEAQLEKSRLLSDRFSAERPKGSFSTLEIQRTEQGDSAMYLCASSRWERDYEQYFGPGTRLTVT.

This clonotype has a handful of counts. The chain joins TRBV20-1 to TRBJ2-5, with a possible D match to TRBD1 (7 bases). Trimming stripped 0 bases from V and 5 bases from J, with 13 bases between. Germline V CDR1 and CDR2: DFQATT, SNEGSKA (reference sequence). This CDR3 contains 14 residues. Here the CDR3 DNA reads TGCAGTGCTAGAGAGTCAGGGGGGATGGAGACCCAGTACTTC. Translation: CSARESGGMETQYF.

This clonotype appeared many times. The V call is TRBV11-2, the J call TRBJ2-7; no clear D gene. Germline V gives CDR1 SGHAT, CDR2 FQNNGV. This CDR3 spans 14 amino acids. With 0 bases removed from V and 1 base from J, the gap between germline ends came to 7 bases. The CDR3 nucleotides are TGTGCCAGCAGCTTAGATAGTTTTTCCTACGAGCAGTACTTC. It encodes CASSLDSFSYEQYF.

With respect to this clonotype: A read error may produce the germline difference seen at one junction end. V and J are TRBV7-9 and TRBJ2-1; D gene ambiguous. The germline V gene encodes CDR1 SEHNR and CDR2 FQNEAQ (reference sequence). There are 16 residues in the CDR3. CDR3 loop: CSSSLPVDSSYNEQFF. DNA for the CDR3: TGTTCCAGCAGCTTACCCGTCGATAGCTCCTACAATGAGCAGTTCTTC.

This clonotype has at least ten counts. The rearrangement uses TRBV24-1 and TRBJ2-1; D is possibly TRBD2 (6 bases). The CDR3 sequence is 16 residues long. With 4 bases removed from V and 2 bases from J, the gap between germline ends came to 14 bases. CDR1 is KGHDR and CDR2 is SFDVKD in the germline V gene. CDR3: CATSDSLAQAYNEQFF. As DNA, the CDR3 is TGTGCCACCAGTGACTCACTAGCCCAGGCCTACAATGAGCAGTTCTTC.

The table lists this clonotype with many counts. The chain joins TRBV7-2 to TRBJ2-1; 7 nucleotides line up with TRBD2. Unmatched junction bases numbered 3, after V lost 0 bases and J lost 4 bases. This CDR3 region has 15 residues. CDR1 is SGHTA, CDR2 FQGNSA, per germline. CDR3 coding DNA: TGTGCCAGCAGCTTAGCGGCTAGCGGTTACAATGAGCAGTTCTTC. This translates into CASSLAASGYNEQFF.

This clonotype was seen ten or more times. The chain is built from TRBV5-1 and TRBJ2-3; D is ambiguous. Germline V lookup: CDR1 SGHRS, CDR2 YFSETQ. The CDR3 extends over 13 amino acids. Trimming stripped 0 bases from V and 6 bases from J, with 8 bases between. CDR3 DNA: TGCGCCAGCAGCTTGGAATTGGACGATACGCAGTATTTT. It translates to CASSLELDDTQYF.

This clonotype was observed many times. The chain couples TRBV5-1 to TRBJ2-4; a weak D match, TRBD1 (7 bases). The germline V gene encodes CDR1 SGHRS and CDR2 YFSETQ. V lost 3 bases, J lost 7 bases, and 17 bases lay in between. The CDR3 is 15 amino acids. CDR3 DNA sequence: TGCGCCAGCAGCTCCGTCACAGGGGCGGGGAACATTCAGTACTTC. This gives the protein CASSSVTGAGNIQYF.

This clonotype has a count of ten or more. CDR3 coding DNA: TGCAGCGTTGCGCAGGGAAAGGAAGGCTACACCTTC. Residues: CSVAQGKEGYTF. The chain links TRBV29-1 to TRBJ1-2; D possibly corresponds to TRBD1 (5 bases). The V end lost 4 bases, the J end lost 8 bases, and 14 bases lay between the germline ends. CDR3 length: 12 residues. CDR1 and CDR2 (germline): SQVTM, ANQGSEA.

This chain connects TRBV10-3 to TRBJ2-3; D ambiguous. Trimming removed 8 bases from V and 6 bases from J, with 6 bases in between. Germline V gene sequence: CDR1 ENHRY, CDR2 SYGVKD. The CDR3 totals 10 residues. The CDR3 DNA follows: TGTGCCATCGGACCTGATACGCAGTATTTT. Residues: CAIGPDTQYF.

This rearrangement joins TRBV19 to TRBJ2-7; 8 bases fit TRBD2. V trimming: 2 bases; J trimming: 4 bases; junction bases outside the gene matches: 7. Germline CDR1 and CDR2: LNHDA and SQIVND (reference sequence). The CDR3 has 15 amino acids. This CDR3 reads CASSIRPSGGYEQYF. The CDR3 coding sequence is TGTGCCAGTAGTATAAGACCCAGCGGGGGATACGAGCAGTACTTC.

This clonotype was seen repeatedly, ten times or more. This chain joins TRBV27 and TRBJ1-1; no clear D. From germline, CDR1 is MNHEY and CDR2 SMNVEV (reference sequence). This CDR3 spans 13 amino acids. Trimming stripped 6 bases from V and 1 base from J, with 9 bases between. The DNA of the CDR3 is TGTGCCAGCAGCGGATCAAGGAACACTGAAGCTTTCTTT. It yields the protein CASSGSRNTEAFF.

The sample holds many counts of this clonotype. This chain connects TRBV7-9 to TRBJ2-3, with D maybe TRBD2 (6 bases). V was cut by 6 bases and J by 2 bases, with 12 bases left in between. The CDR3 totals 14 residues. CDR1 SEHNR and CDR2 FQNEAQ come from the germline V gene (reference sequence). CDR3 DNA: TGTGCCAGCAGTGCTAGCGTTCCCACAGATACGCAGTATTTT. It is translated as CASSASVPTDTQYF. Full variable domain (rest looked up from reference TRBV7-9 and TRBJ2-3): DTGVSQNPRHKITKRGQNVTFRCDPISEHNRLYWYRQTLGQGPEFLTYFQNEAQLEKSRLLSDRFSAERPKGSFSTLEIQRTEQGDSAMYLCASSASVPTDTQYFGPGTRLTVL.